What follows is one T cell receptor beta chain and its context. Antigen: not known. Primers used in a second PCR of about 6 to 11 cycles were a sample-barcoded 5' primer and a J-beta primer mix. TCRdb itself ran the 5' RACE reads through MiXCR, one entry per CDR3 protein. Among 500,000 to 600,000 distinct CDR3 sequences listed, 27% were seen once. This sample is part of a study of blood T cells in healthy people across ages. General observations from the study: Long-lived and aged donors differed, with more naive CD4+ cells and higher diversity in the long-lived.

The sequence was collected from a woman between 65 and 79 years old in good health. The sample was blood.

CDR3 region: CSARESRGSGETQYF. CDR3 nucleotide sequence: TGCAGTGCTAGAGAGAGTAGGGGGTCAGGAGAGACCCAGTACTTC. The gene calls are TRBV20-1 and TRBJ2-5, with D maybe TRBD1 (6 bases). This CDR3 spans 15 amino acids. With 0 bases removed from V and 4 bases from J, the gap between germline ends came to 15 bases. CDR1 and CDR2 from the germline V gene are DFQATT and SNEGSKA (reference sequence).